This passage covers 26 T cell receptor beta chains from one sample sequenced in a study of Tregs in tolerant kidney transplant recipients. Clones were read by immunoSEQ multiplex PCR, and TCRdb kept only the in-frame ones, dropping some. The sample shows around 61,000 clones, about 90% of them seen only once. Related graft donors supplied nonmyeloablative bone marrow transplants, and mixed chimerism was transient. The sequences come from CD4+ T cells from blood (PBMCs), collected 6 months after the transplant. All receptors derive from a human patient who received a combined kidney and bone marrow transplant. Some T cells may be provided by the graft donor.

This chain joins TRBV20-1 and TRBJ1-2; D perhaps matches TRBD1 (5 bases). This CDR3 is 11 amino acids long. The V gene's germline CDR1 is DFQATT and CDR2 SNEGSKA (reference sequence). The CDR3 DNA reads TGCAGGCGGGACGGCTACTATGGCTACACCTTC. The encoded protein is CRRDGYYGYTF.

The chain is built from TRBV11-3 and TRBJ1-3; no clear D. The CDR3 is 14 amino acids. V lost 3 bases and J lost 0, with 6 bases in between. CDR1 is SGHNT and CDR2 is YENEEA in the germline V gene. The CDR3 loop is CASSFVSSGNTIYF. The CDR3 DNA follows: TGTGCCAGCAGCTTCGTCTCCTCTGGAAACACCATATATTTT. Combining the CDR3 with reference TRBV11-3 and TRBJ1-3 gives the whole variable domain EAGVVQSPRYKIIEKKQPVAFWCNPISGHNTLYWYLQNLGQGPELLIRYENEEAVDDSQLPKDRFSAERLKGVDSTLKIQPAELGDSAVYLCASSFVSSGNTIYFGEGSWLTVV.

The chain combines TRBV6-1 with TRBJ2-1; TRBD1 agrees at 7 bases. V lost 3 bases to trimming and J lost 3 bases; unmatched junction nucleotides: 5. Per germline, CDR1 MNHNS and CDR2 SASEGT. This CDR3 has 15 residues. CDR3 loop: CASSDDRALYNEQFF. CDR3 coding DNA: TGTGCCAGCAGTGACGACAGGGCCCTCTACAATGAGCAGTTCTTC.

As for this clone: Other DNA sequences within the sample encode an identical CDR3. The chain employs TRBV19 and TRBJ1-6; 7 nucleotides match TRBD1. After removal of 6 bases from V and 4 bases from J, the junction contained 9 bases not matched to a gene. The germline CDR1 and CDR2 sequences are LNHDA and SQIVND (reference sequence). The CDR3 covers 16 residues. The CDR3 spells CASSPAQTGYNSPLHF. The DNA for the CDR3 is TGTGCCAGTAGCCCCGCTCAGACAGGGTATAATTCACCCCTCCACTTT.

V gene TRBV5-1 combines with J gene TRBJ2-7, with 7 bases identical to TRBD1. The trim removed 1 base at V and 2 bases at J, leaving 3 bases unmatched. Germline V gene sequence: CDR1 SGHRS, CDR2 YFSETQ. There are 14 residues in the CDR3. The CDR3 reads CASSLRQGAYEQYF. CDR3 DNA: TGCGCCAGCAGCTTGAGACAGGGTGCCTACGAGCAGTACTTC.

In its sample, this clone was seen once. V is TRBV9 and J is TRBJ1-2; 9 bases agree with TRBD1. Losses at the gene ends were 6 bases for V and 8 bases for J; bases not matched to a gene: 11. The CDR3 consists of 14 residues. The germline gives CDR1 SGDLS, CDR2 YYNGEE. Here the CDR3 reads CASTLRGTGKGYTF. CDR3 nucleotides: TGTGCCAGCACCCTCCGGGGGACAGGGAAAGGCTACACCTTC.

The chain carries TRBV7-9 and TRBJ2-1; 8 bases match TRBD1. This CDR3 is 16 amino acids long. The J segment lost 0 bases and the V segment lost 4 bases, leaving 5 bases of the junction unmatched. Germline loops: CDR1 SEHNR, CDR2 FQNEAQ (reference sequence). The CDR3 sequence: CASSSTQGASYNEQFF. As DNA, the CDR3 is TGTGCCAGCAGCTCCACGCAGGGGGCCTCCTACAATGAGCAGTTCTTC. Full variable domain (rest looked up from reference TRBV7-9 and TRBJ2-1): DTGVSQNPRHKITKRGQNVTFRCDPISEHNRLYWYRQTLGQGPEFLTYFQNEAQLEKSRLLSDRFSAERPKGSFSTLEIQRTEQGDSAMYLCASSSTQGASYNEQFFGPGTRLTVL.

The J gene is TRBJ1-5, the V gene TRBV28; D is unclear. CDR1 MDHEN and CDR2 SYDVKM come from the germline V gene. This CDR3 comprises 14 residues. The V and J ends lost 3 bases and 5 bases respectively, with 11 bases between them. CDR3: CASSFPGVYQPQHF. The CDR3 region has the DNA TGTGCCAGCAGTTTTCCGGGTGTTTATCAGCCCCAGCATTTT. Supplemented by reference TRBV28 and TRBJ1-5, the full variable domain reads DVKVTQSSRYLVKRTGEKVFLECVQDMDHENMFWYRQDPGLGLRLIYFSYDVKMKEKGDIPEGYSVSREKKERFSLILESASTNQTSMYLCASSFPGVYQPQHFGDGTRLSIL.

The chain has TRBV5-4 and TRBJ2-7; D is ambiguous. The CDR3 contains 15 residues. The ends were cut back, 0 bases at V and 2 bases at J, with 12 bases in the middle. Germline CDR1 reads SGHNT; CDR2 reads YYREEE (reference sequence). CDR3 DNA sequence: TGTGCCAGCAGCTTGGCCGGCAGGCAGACCTACGAGCAGTACTTC. Translating it yields CASSLAGRQTYEQYF.

This chain joins TRBV11-3 and TRBJ2-1; 8 nucleotides align to TRBD2. V was pared by 3 bases and J by 7 bases, with 8 bases of the junction left unmatched. Germline V lookup: CDR1 SGHNT, CDR2 YENEEA. The CDR3 consists of 15 residues. This chain's CDR3 is CASSFDGRVGNEQFF. Here the CDR3 DNA reads TGTGCCAGCAGCTTCGACGGGAGGGTCGGAAATGAGCAGTTCTTC.

This chain connects TRBV6-5 to TRBJ1-5; maybe TRBD1 (6 bases). With 10 bases removed from V and 5 bases from J, the gap between germline ends came to 18 bases. Germline V gene lookup returns CDR1 MNHEY and CDR2 SVGAGI. The CDR3 has 14 residues. The CDR3, as DNA: TGTGCCACCAAGGGGGTCGGTTTCGATCAGCCCCAGCATTTT. This translates into CATKGVGFDQPQHF.

The chain uses TRBV5-4 and TRBJ1-2; unclear D gene. The V gene's germline CDR1 is SGHNT and CDR2 YYREEE (reference sequence). The CDR3 is 12 residues long. V shed 2 bases and J shed 10 bases, with 12 bases lying between them. The CDR3 nucleotides read TGTGCCAGCAGCTTAATCCGGGATGACTACACCTTC. Amino acid sequence: CASSLIRDDYTF.

This clone was seen a single time. The chain joins TRBV7-3 to TRBJ2-1; D is possibly TRBD2 (5 bases). V was trimmed by 1 base and J by 5 bases, leaving 12 bases between them. The germline gives CDR1 SGHTA, CDR2 FQGTGA. The CDR3 has 15 amino acids. The CDR3 protein is CASSLKGAWNNEQFF. DNA for the CDR3: TGTGCCAGCAGCTTAAAGGGAGCATGGAACAATGAGCAGTTCTTC.

The chain links TRBV7-8 to TRBJ2-3, with 15 bases aligning to TRBD2. Per the germline V gene, CDR1 is SGHVS and CDR2 is FQNEAQ. The J segment lost 5 bases and the V segment lost 3 bases, leaving 6 bases of the junction unmatched. The CDR3 length is 17 residues. The CDR3 DNA follows: TGTGCCAGCAGCTTGATGGGACTAGCGGGAGGACTAGATACGCAGTATTTT. Amino acid sequence: CASSLMGLAGGLDTQYF.

This sequence joins TRBV19 and TRBJ2-5; TRBD1 matches at 7 bases. Trimming took 6 bases from V and 2 from J; bases not matched to a gene: 6. Germline CDR1 LNHDA, CDR2 SQIVND (reference sequence). The CDR3 length is 14 residues. This chain's CDR3 is CASSINRGQETQYF. The CDR3 bases are TGTGCCAGTAGCATAAACAGGGGTCAAGAGACCCAGTACTTC.

This chain joins TRBV28 and TRBJ1-1; maybe TRBD1 (5 bases). V was cut by 4 bases and J by 1 base, with 16 bases left in between. Per germline, CDR1 MDHEN and CDR2 SYDVKM. This CDR3 comprises 16 residues. This chain's CDR3 is CASSSLSRAGNTEAFF. The CDR3 nucleotides read TGTGCCAGCAGTTCCCTCTCCAGGGCAGGGAACACTGAAGCTTTCTTT.

The chain combines TRBV19 with TRBJ2-1; the match to TRBD2 covers 9 bases. V trimming: 5 bases; J trimming: 0 bases; junction bases outside the gene matches: 5. The CDR3 runs to 16 residues. Germline V gene sequence: CDR1 LNHDA, CDR2 SQIVND (reference sequence). In DNA, the CDR3 is TGTGCCAGTAGTGGGAGACTAGCGGACTCCTACAATGAGCAGTTCTTC. As protein: CASSGRLADSYNEQFF.

CDR3 bases: TGTGCCAGCAGTGAACAGGGGTGGAGCACCGGGGAGCTGTTTTTT. Translation gives CASSEQGWSTGELFF. This chain uses TRBV2 with TRBJ2-2; TRBD1 might be the D (6 bases). The V gene lost 2 bases and the J gene lost 4 bases, with 11 bases spanning the gap. The CDR3 has 15 amino acids. CDR1 is SNHLY, CDR2 FYNNEI, per germline.

This clone has a handful of counts. The CDR3 bases are TGTGCCAGCACGACAGAGCCATATAGCAATCAGCCCCAGCATTTT. Translated, it gives CASTTEPYSNQPQHF. This chain joins TRBV6-1 and TRBJ1-5; D is possibly TRBD1 (5 bases). The germline V and J ends were trimmed by 7 bases and 0 bases, with 13 bases remaining between them. Germline-derived CDR1 and CDR2 are MNHNS and SASEGT. The CDR3 loop spans 15 amino acids.

V gene TRBV7-2 combines with J gene TRBJ1-4; 12 nucleotides align to TRBD1. The J segment lost 8 bases and the V segment lost 2 bases, leaving 3 bases of the junction unmatched. This CDR3 comprises 15 residues. Germline V gene sequence: CDR1 SGHTA, CDR2 FQGNSA. The CDR3 region is CASSLYGTGGEKLFF. In DNA, the CDR3 is TGTGCCAGCAGCTTATATGGGACAGGGGGCGAAAAACTGTTTTTT.

CDR3 bases: TGTGCCAGCAGATTCGACGGGGCCTACGAGCAGTACTTC. This encodes CASRFDGAYEQYF. V usage is TRBV7-8 and J usage is TRBJ2-7; D is perhaps TRBD2 (5 bases). The ends were cut back, 6 bases at V and 2 bases at J, with 11 bases in the middle. Germline V gene data show CDR1 as SGHVS and CDR2 as FQNEAQ. This CDR3 is built from 13 residues.

This rearrangement joins TRBV7-3 to TRBJ1-1; TRBD1 aligns across 8 bases. Per the germline V gene, CDR1 is SGHTA and CDR2 is FQGTGA. The ends lost 0 bases at V and 3 bases at J; junction bases unmatched: 0. The CDR3 extends over 14 amino acids. CDR3 loop: CASSLTGQDTEAFF. The CDR3 DNA follows: TGTGCCAGCAGCTTAACGGGACAGGACACTGAAGCTTTCTTT.

V usage is TRBV11-3 and J usage is TRBJ2-7; the match to TRBD1 covers 7 bases. Looked up from germline, CDR1 is SGHNT and CDR2 is YENEEA. CDR3 length equals 15 residues. With V trimmed by 2 bases and J by 3 bases, 7 bases remained unmatched. The DNA for the CDR3 is TGTGCCAGCAGCTTACTCCGGGACAGACACTACGAGCAGTACTTC. It yields the protein CASSLLRDRHYEQYF.

The V call is TRBV18, the J call TRBJ1-5, with 8 bases fitting TRBD1. This CDR3 has 14 amino acids. In germline, CDR1 is KGHSH, CDR2 LQKENI. V lost 3 bases to trimming and J lost 5 bases; unmatched junction nucleotides: 3. In DNA form, the CDR3 reads TGTGCCAGCTCACCGATACAGGGGGATCAGCCCCAGCATTTT. Its translation is CASSPIQGDQPQHF. Full variable domain (missing parts from reference TRBV18 and TRBJ1-5): NAGVMQNPRHLVRRRGQEARLRCSPMKGHSHVYWYRQLPEEGLKFMVYLQKENIIDESGMPKERFSAEFPKEGPSILRIQQVVRGDSAAYFCASSPIQGDQPQHFGDGTRLSIL.

V and J are TRBV7-9 and TRBJ1-3, with a weak D call TRBD1 (6 bases). Germline values: CDR1 SEHNR, CDR2 FQNEAQ (reference sequence). The CDR3 length is 12 residues. With 4 bases removed from V and 8 bases from J, the gap between germline ends came to 9 bases. Written as DNA, the CDR3 is TGTGCCAGCAGCTCAGGGGTAGACACCATATATTTT. Its translation: CASSSGVDTIYF.

V is TRBV28 and J is TRBJ2-5; D perhaps matches TRBD2 (7 bases). V shed 3 bases and J shed 1 base, with 12 bases lying between them. CDR1 is MDHEN, CDR2 SYDVKM, per germline. CDR3 length: 15 amino acids. The CDR3 loop reads CASSFAGATQETQYF. The CDR3 nucleotides read TGTGCCAGCAGTTTCGCGGGGGCGACCCAAGAGACCCAGTACTTC.